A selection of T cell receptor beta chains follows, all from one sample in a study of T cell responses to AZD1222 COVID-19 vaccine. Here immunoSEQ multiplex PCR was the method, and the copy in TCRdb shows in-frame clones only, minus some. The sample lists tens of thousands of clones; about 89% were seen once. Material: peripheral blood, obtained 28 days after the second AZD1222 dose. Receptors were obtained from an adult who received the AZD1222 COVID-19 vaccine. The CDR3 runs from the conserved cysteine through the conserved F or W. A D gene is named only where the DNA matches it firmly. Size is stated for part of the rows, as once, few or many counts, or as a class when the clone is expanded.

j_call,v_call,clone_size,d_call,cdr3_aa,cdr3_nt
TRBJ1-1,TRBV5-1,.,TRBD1,CASSLGLTGYPEAFF,TGCGCCAGCAGCTTGGGTCTGACAGGGTACCCTGAAGCTTTCTTT
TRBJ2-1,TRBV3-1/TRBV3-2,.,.,CASSRRKGNEQFF,TGTGCCAGCTCCCGGCGTAAGGGCAATGAGCAGTTCTTC
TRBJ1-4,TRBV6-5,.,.,CASSYRTVNEKLFF,TGTGCCAGCAGTTACCGGACAGTTAACGAAAAACTGTTTTTT
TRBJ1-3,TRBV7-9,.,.,CASREQGFDTIYF,TGTGCCAGCAGGGAACAGGGTTTCGACACCATATATTTT
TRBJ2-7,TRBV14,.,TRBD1,CASSRIRGSYEQYF,TGTGCCAGCAGCCGAATCAGGGGGTCCTACGAGCAGTACTTC
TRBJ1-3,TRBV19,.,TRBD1,CASSKDRGFSGNTIYF,TGTGCCAGTAGTAAGGACAGGGGATTCTCTGGAAACACCATATATTTT
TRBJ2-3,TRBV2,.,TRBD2,CAGGDVGTDTQYF,TGTGCCGGGGGGGACGTGGGCACAGATACGCAGTATTTT
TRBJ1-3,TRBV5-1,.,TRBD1,CASSLAGGRSGNTIYF,TGCGCCAGCAGCTTGGCAGGGGGAAGGTCTGGAAACACCATATATTTT
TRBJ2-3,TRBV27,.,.,CASTHQGAGGDTQYF,TGTGCCAGCACCCACCAGGGGGCCGGGGGGGATACGCAGTATTTT
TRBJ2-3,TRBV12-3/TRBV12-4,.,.,CAVTLAGDTQYF,TGTGCCGTTACTTTGGCCGGAGATACGCAGTATTTT
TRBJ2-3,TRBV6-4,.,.,CASSDFRRGVKDTQYF,TGTGCCAGCAGTGACTTCCGCAGAGGAGTCAAGGATACGCAGTATTTT
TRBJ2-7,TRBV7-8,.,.,CASSLAASSYEQYF,TGTGCCAGCAGCTTAGCGGCCAGCTCCTACGAGCAGTACTTC
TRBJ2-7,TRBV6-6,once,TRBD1,CASRWDRSEEQYF,TGTGCCAGCCGGTGGGACAGGTCGGAAGAGCAGTACTTC
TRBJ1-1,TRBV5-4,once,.,CASSLARTVNTEAFF,TGTGCCAGCAGCTTGGCGAGGACAGTGAACACTGAAGCTTTCTTT
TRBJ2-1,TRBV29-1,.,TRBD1,CSVDATRTLTGTGQFF,TGCAGCGTTGACGCCACGAGGACCCTTACCGGGACAGGACAGTTCTTC
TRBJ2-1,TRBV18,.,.,CASSPIANEQFF,TGTGCCAGCTCACCTATAGCCAATGAGCAGTTCTTC
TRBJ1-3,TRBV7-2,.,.,CASSYASGNTIYF,TGTGCCAGCAGCTACGCTTCTGGAAACACCATATATTTT
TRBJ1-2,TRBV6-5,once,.,CASSSAGRALFGYTF,TGTGCCAGCAGTTCCGCGGGCAGGGCCCTATTTGGCTACACCTTC
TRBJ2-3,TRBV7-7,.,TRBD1,CASRKGQGDTQYF,TGTGCCAGCAGGAAAGGACAGGGGGATACGCAGTATTTT
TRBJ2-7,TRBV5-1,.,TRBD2,CASSSTSGASHEQYF,TGCGCCAGCAGCTCGACTAGCGGGGCTAGCCACGAGCAGTACTTC
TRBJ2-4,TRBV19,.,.,CASSIVGGTAKNIQYF,TGTGCCAGTAGTATAGTTGGGGGTACAGCCAAAAACATTCAGTACTTC
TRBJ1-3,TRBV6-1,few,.,CASSDSPFSGNTIYF,TGTGCCAGCAGTGATTCTCCTTTCTCGGGAAACACCATATATTTT
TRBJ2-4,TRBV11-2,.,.,CASSLGSIAKNIQYF,TGTGCCAGCAGCTTAGGGTCGATAGCCAAAAACATTCAGTACTTC
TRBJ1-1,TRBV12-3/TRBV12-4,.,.,CASRQGRTEAFF,TGTGCCAGCAGACAGGGTCGGACTGAAGCTTTCTTT
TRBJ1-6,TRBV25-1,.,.,CASSERNLNSPLHF,TGTGCCAGCAGTGAAAGGAACTTAAATTCACCCCTCCACTTT
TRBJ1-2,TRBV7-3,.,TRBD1,CASSPQGAGGYTF,TGTGCCAGCAGCCCGCAGGGGGCTGGCGGCTACACCTTC
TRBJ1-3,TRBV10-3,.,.,CAIMTDSGNTIYF,TGTGCCATCATGACCGACTCTGGAAACACCATATATTTT
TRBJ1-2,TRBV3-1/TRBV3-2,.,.,CASSQAAGANYGYTF,TGTGCCAGCAGCCAAGCGGCAGGGGCTAACTATGGCTACACCTTC
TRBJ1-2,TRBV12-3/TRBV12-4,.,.,CASSLVDGYTF,TGTGCCAGCAGTTTGGTTGATGGCTACACCTTC
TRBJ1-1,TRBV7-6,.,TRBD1,CASSLETGEHEAFF,TGTGCCAGCAGCTTAGAGACAGGGGAGCATGAAGCTTTCTTT
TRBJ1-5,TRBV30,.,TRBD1,CAWSPRDRGPNQPQHF,TGTGCCTGGAGTCCCCGGGACAGGGGCCCCAATCAGCCCCAGCATTTT
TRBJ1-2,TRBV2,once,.,CASSESWGDGYTF,TGTGCCAGCAGTGAATCGTGGGGGGATGGCTACACCTTC
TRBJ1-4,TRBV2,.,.,CASTSLGTTNEKLFF,TGTGCCAGCACTTCCCTGGGGACAACTAATGAAAAACTGTTTTTT
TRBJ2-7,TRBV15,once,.,CATSRVGDEQYF,TGTGCCACCAGCAGAGTTGGGGATGAGCAGTACTTC
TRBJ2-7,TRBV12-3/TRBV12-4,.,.,CASSRRGEQYF,TGTGCCAGCAGTCGCAGGGGCGAGCAGTACTTC
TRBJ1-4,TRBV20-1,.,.,CSAREGYRLFF,TGCAGTGCTAGAGAGGGGTATAGATTGTTTTTT
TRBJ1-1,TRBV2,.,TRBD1,CASRLRTGANTEAFF,TGTGCCAGCAGACTCAGGACAGGGGCGAACACTGAAGCTTTCTTT
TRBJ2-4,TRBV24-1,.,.,CATYGTKNIQYF,TGTGCCACCTACGGCACCAAAAACATTCAGTACTTC
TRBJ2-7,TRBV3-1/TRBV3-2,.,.,CASSQRDTTYEQYF,TGTGCCAGCAGCCAACGGGACACGACCTACGAGCAGTACTTC
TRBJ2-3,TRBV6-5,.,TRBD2,CASHLTSGVDTQYF,TGTGCCAGCCACTTGACTAGCGGGGTGGATACGCAGTATTTT
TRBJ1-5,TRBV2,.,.,CASTTQGNNQPQHF,TGTGCCAGCACCACACAGGGAAACAATCAGCCCCAGCATTTT
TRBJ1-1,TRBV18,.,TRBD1,CASSPDRVGGTEAFF,TGTGCCAGCTCACCAGACAGGGTTGGGGGGACTGAAGCTTTCTTT
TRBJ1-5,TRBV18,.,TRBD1,CASSSGQGTQPQHF,TGTGCCAGCTCATCCGGACAGGGCACTCAGCCCCAGCATTTT
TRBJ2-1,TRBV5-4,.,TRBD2,CASSGTSSGEQFF,TGTGCCAGCAGCGGGACTAGTAGCGGTGAGCAGTTCTTC
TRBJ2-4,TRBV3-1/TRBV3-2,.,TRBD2,CASSQEGRAGGLDKNIQYF,TGTGCCAGCAGCCAAGAAGGGCGAGCGGGGGGGCTCGACAAAAACATTCAGTACTTC
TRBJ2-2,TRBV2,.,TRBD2,CASSERRGGDGELFF,TGTGCCAGCAGTGAGCGACGCGGGGGGGACGGGGAGCTGTTTTTT
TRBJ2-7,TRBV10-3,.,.,CAISVNQGGEQYF,TGTGCCATCAGTGTGAACCAGGGGGGGGAGCAGTACTTC
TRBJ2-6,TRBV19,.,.,CASSSQVTGANVLTF,TGTGCCAGTAGTTCTCAGGTCACTGGGGCCAACGTCCTGACTTTC
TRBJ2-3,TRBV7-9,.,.,CASSSFQGLTDTQYF,TGTGCCAGCAGCTCGTTTCAGGGGCTCACAGATACGCAGTATTTT
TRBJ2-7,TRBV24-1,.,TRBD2,CATSDLKASGGSYEQYF,TGTGCCACCAGTGATTTGAAGGCTAGCGGGGGGTCCTACGAGCAGTACTTC
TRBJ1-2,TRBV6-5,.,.,CASTDPNYGYTF,TGTGCCAGCACAGATCCAAACTATGGCTACACCTTC
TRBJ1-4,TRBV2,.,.,CASSEQLFNEKLFF,TGTGCCAGCAGTGAACAGCTCTTTAATGAAAAACTGTTTTTT
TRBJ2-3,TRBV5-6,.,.,CASSFLESTDTQYF,TGTGCCAGCAGCTTTCTAGAGAGCACAGATACGCAGTATTTT